The 9 T cell receptor beta chains reported below all come from one sample, sequenced in a study of a mutant IDH1 vaccine in newly diagnosed glioma (dated by TCRdb to the early 2020s). The time point label, as the study defines it: week 35, safety follow-up. Each vaccine dose was 300 ug of a 20-mer mutant IDH1 peptide in Montanide, given subcutaneously with topical imiquimod. Library creation used the immunoSEQ multiplex PCR assay. TCRdb took over this immuneACCESS table, retaining in-frame rearrangements with V and J assigned. Such tables are incomplete; in checked studies, under half of the missing clones stem from an unresolved V gene, and the remainder is unexplained. The sample table lists about 44,000 clones, 81% of them with a count of one. The ten top clones hold roughly 5% of the sample. No antigen is known for these receptors. The starting material was PBMCs, obtained from a glioma patient whose treatment included an IDH1 peptide vaccine. All receptors come from a woman aged 40 to 55 with glioma. Some clones in this sample may be carry-over from other donors' samples.

This clone was seen only a few times. The V call is TRBV4-1, the J call TRBJ1-2; D is unclear. Per germline, CDR1 MGHRA and CDR2 YSYEKL. This CDR3 has 16 residues. V was shortened by 4 bases and J by 5 bases, with 20 bases between the two germline ends. As DNA, the CDR3 is TGCGCCAGCAGCCCACCTGGTGCAGCATCGAGTTATGGCTACACCTTC. Its translation: CASSPPGAASSYGYTF.

The CDR3 nucleotides read TGTGCCAGTAGTTGGCGGGGGGTTGGGTACGAGCAGTACTTC. Its protein is CASSWRGVGYEQYF. The V call is TRBV19, the J call TRBJ2-7; 8 bases agree with TRBD2. The CDR3 sequence is 14 residues long. Looked up from germline, CDR1 is LNHDA and CDR2 is SQIVND (reference sequence). The J segment lost 4 bases and the V segment lost 5 bases, leaving 7 bases of the junction unmatched.

The CDR3 sequence: CASSLDHTGELFF. The CDR3 nucleotides read TGTGCCAGCAGCTTAGATCACACCGGGGAGCTGTTTTTT. The chain couples TRBV7-9 to TRBJ2-2; D is unresolved. Trimming took 1 base from V and 3 from J, leaving 3 bases between them. Germline-derived CDR1 and CDR2 are SEHNR and FQNEAQ (reference sequence). The CDR3 contains 13 residues.

The chain has TRBV25-1 and TRBJ2-6, with no clear D. V shed 5 bases and J shed 2 bases, with 10 bases lying between them. The CDR3 extends over 15 amino acids. From germline, CDR1 is MGHDK and CDR2 SYGVNS. The CDR3: CASSLPGPGANVLTF. CDR3 in DNA: TGTGCCAGCAGTCTCCCTGGCCCTGGGGCCAACGTCCTGACTTTC.

This clone occurred once. The chain carries TRBV25-1 and TRBJ1-1; D might be TRBD1 (5 bases). CDR3 length equals 14 residues. In germline, CDR1 is MGHDK, CDR2 SYGVNS. The V gene lost 2 bases and the J gene lost 3 bases, with 10 bases spanning the gap. In DNA, the CDR3 is TGTGCCAGCAGTGAACGTCCGGGGGACACTGAAGCTTTCTTT. Translation gives CASSERPGDTEAFF.

This clone was observed once. The chain carries TRBV5-1 and TRBJ2-3; either TRBD1 or TRBD2 may supply D (5 bases each). There are 16 residues in the CDR3. Trimming left V 4 bases short and J 2 bases short, with 17 bases between. Per the germline V gene, CDR1 is SGHRS and CDR2 is YFSETQ. Here the CDR3 DNA reads TGCGCCAGCAGCAGGGACGGTGGGGGTTCCACAGATACGCAGTATTTT. Translating gives CASSRDGGGSTDTQYF. The full variable domain, completed using reference TRBV5-1 and TRBJ2-3, is KAGVTQTPRYLIKTRGQQVTLSCSPISGHRSVSWYQQTPGQGLQFLFEYFSETQRNKGNFPGRFSGRQFSNSRSEMNVSTLELGDSALYLCASSRDGGGSTDTQYFGPGTRLTVL.

The chain recombines TRBV2 with TRBJ1-2; D is possibly TRBD1 (5 bases). Germline V lookup: CDR1 SNHLY, CDR2 FYNNEI. V was clipped by 6 bases and J by 8 bases, with 13 bases between them. The CDR3 spans 12 residues. CDR3 in DNA: TGTGCCAGCAGAGGAGGGGTAAAAGGCTACACCTTC. Translated: CASRGGVKGYTF.

This rearrangement joins TRBV6-9 to TRBJ1-5, with a weak D call TRBD1 (6 bases). Trimming cost V 7 bases and J 0 bases, with 13 bases left between them. There are 15 residues in the CDR3. From germline, CDR1 is MNHGY and CDR2 SVAAGI. The CDR3 spells CASKRQVYSNQPQHF. The CDR3 coding sequence is TGTGCCAGCAAAAGACAGGTTTATAGCAATCAGCCCCAGCATTTT.

This clone is judged medium-sized. The V call is TRBV29-1, the J call TRBJ1-2; the D is unclear. The V end was cut by 6 bases, the J end by 0 bases, with 17 bases between. Germline V gives CDR1 SQVTM, CDR2 ANQGSEA. The CDR3 has 15 amino acids. The CDR3 coding sequence is TGCAGCGTGGAGGATTGGGCGCGAACTAACTATGGCTACACCTTC. This translates into CSVEDWARTNYGYTF.